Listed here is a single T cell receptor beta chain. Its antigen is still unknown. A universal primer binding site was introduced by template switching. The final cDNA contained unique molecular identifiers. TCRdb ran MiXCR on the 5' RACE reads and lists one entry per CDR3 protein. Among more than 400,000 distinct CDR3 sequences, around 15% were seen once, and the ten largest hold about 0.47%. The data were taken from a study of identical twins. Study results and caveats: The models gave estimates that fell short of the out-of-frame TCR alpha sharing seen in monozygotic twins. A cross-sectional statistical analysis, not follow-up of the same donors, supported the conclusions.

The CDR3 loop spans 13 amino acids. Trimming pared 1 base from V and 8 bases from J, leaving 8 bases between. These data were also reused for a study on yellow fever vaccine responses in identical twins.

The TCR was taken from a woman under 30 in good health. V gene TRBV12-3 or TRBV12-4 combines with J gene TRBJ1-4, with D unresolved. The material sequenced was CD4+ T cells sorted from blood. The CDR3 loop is CASSLDHREKLFF. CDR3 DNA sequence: TGTGCCAGCAGTTTAGATCATAGGGAAAAACTGTTTTTT.